Below, one TCR beta chain is given with its context. This clonotype was found many times. The antigen it binds to is not known. Base qualities are not provided; no much larger clone lies one nucleotide away. Explained via the paper, the time point label denotes: longitudinal time-point 2. The healthy controls were volunteers from a blood bank in Maryland, USA. For unsorted PBMC libraries, 2 million PBMCs were used after storage in RNAlater at -80 degrees C until RNA extraction. PBMCs were separated from peripheral blood using Ficoll-Hypaque density gradient centrifugation and then cryopreserved in liquid nitrogen. These data originate in a study of neurological immune-mediated disorders (dated by TCRdb to about 2019). Context from the whole study: The study compared peripheral blood TCR-beta repertoires of HTLV-I-associated myelopathy (HAM/TSP) patients, multiple sclerosis patients and healthy controls using UMI-based sequencing. Alongside PBMC samples, the set of 80 to 130 TCR-beta libraries contained longitudinal samples, technical triplicates, and paired CD4+ and CD8+ T-cell subsets that had been sorted. Longitudinal HAM/TSP and healthy donors were sampled at 3 time-points each (about 3-45 month intervals). Of the approximately 70 subjects in the cohort, about 15 were HAM/TSP patients, approximately 34 were multiple sclerosis patients, and about 20 were healthy controls.

From the cysteine up to the phenylalanine, the CDR3 has a length of 17 residues. Solely the CDR3 DNA is kept, with 51 bases framed from the first base. Findings and caveats that apply to the study as a whole: No identical CDR3 amino acid sequences were found to be shared among expanded clones across subjects, suggesting that TCR-beta repertoires were private in all groups. TCR clonal expansion was highest in HAM/TSP patients and lowest in MS patients, with MS patients falling below even healthy controls.

cDNA was synthesized by template-switch 5'RACE using a primer carrying a 10-nucleotide random unique molecular identifier by which each TCR transcript was tagged. Over 180 million TCR-beta sequences, covering 15-18 subjects, were produced in each sequencing run. The RNeasy kit was used to extract total RNA. The KAPA Real-time Library Amplification kit was used to amplify TCR-beta VDJ regions with primers targeting the TCR constant region and the 5'RACE anchor. Sample indexes and Illumina adaptors were added in a first PCR, and a second PCR then increased library yield. After Ampure bead purification, the roughly 650 bp TCR product was size-selected on a 2% E-gel SizeSelection system. Before pooling, library quality was assessed on a Bioanalyzer, concentration was determined with Qubit, and library quantification was performed with the Kapa Library Quantification kit. An Illumina HiSeq 2500 was used to sequence the libraries paired-end at 2 x 150 bp. To increase sequence diversity, roughly 24-31% phiX was spiked into each library pool. Turning to the authors' computational methods: The quality-filtered reads were processed with the UMI-based MiGEC pipeline, whose error correction step removed more than 80% of the raw TCR sequences. IMGT germline references were used for alignment of VDJ genes, and clonotypes were defined by a unique CDR3 amino acid sequence together with V-J genes. Clonal expansion, Shannon diversity and CDR3 relatedness (CalcPairwiseDistances, ClusterSamples) were evaluated with VDJtools, and phylogenetic trees were built with CLCbio workbench. Clones with at least 8 unique UMIs were defined as expanded, with this threshold being based on coefficient-of-variation modelling across technical triplicates. TCRdb reworked the public reads: Q25 trimming with fastp, MiXCR clone assembly, productive beta chains retained. Rows with a matching CDR3 protein are joined into one entry that keeps the most common DNA and genes. The V and J calls and clone size are TCRdb's, not the authors'. This sample comprises roughly 34,000 distinct CDR3 sequences, 13% of them detected only once. Together, the top ten hold roughly 2.2% of the sample.

Sequences were obtained from PBMCs. Recombination joined TRBV21-1 with TRBJ1-3; TRBD1 was called by the table and not checked on the DNA. TRBV21-1 is a known pseudogene. The origin of this receptor is a woman aged 40-49 years in good health. The sequenced DNA is TGTGCCAGCAGTCGAACCGGGACAGGGAGCTCTGGAAACACCATATATTTT. Protein translation: CASSRTGTGSSGNTIYF.